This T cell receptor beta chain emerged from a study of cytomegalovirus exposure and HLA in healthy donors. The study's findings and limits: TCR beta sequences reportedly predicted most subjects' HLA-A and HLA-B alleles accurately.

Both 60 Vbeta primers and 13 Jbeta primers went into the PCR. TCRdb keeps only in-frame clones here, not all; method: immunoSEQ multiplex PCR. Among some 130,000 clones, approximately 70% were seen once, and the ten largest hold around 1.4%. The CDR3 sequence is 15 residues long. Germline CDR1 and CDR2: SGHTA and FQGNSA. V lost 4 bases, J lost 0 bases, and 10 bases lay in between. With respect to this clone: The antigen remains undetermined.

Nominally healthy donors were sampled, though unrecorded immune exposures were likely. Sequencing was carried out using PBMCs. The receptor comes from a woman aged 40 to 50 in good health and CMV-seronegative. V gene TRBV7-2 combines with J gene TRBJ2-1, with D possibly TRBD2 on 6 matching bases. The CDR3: CASSSRGTSYNEQFF. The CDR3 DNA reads TGTGCCAGCAGCTCCCGGGGGACCTCCTACAATGAGCAGTTCTTC.